A single sample is the source of the 10 T cell receptor beta chains below, sequenced in a study of somatic mutations in cytotoxic T cells in rheumatoid arthritis. The assay was immunoSEQ multiplex PCR, and TCRdb's table has in-frame clones only and misses some. Of about 20,000 clones listed, about 80% were seen once; the top ten hold roughly 28%. The sample was CD8+ T cells sorted from blood. All receptors derive from an adult with rheumatoid arthritis.

J is TRBJ1-4 and V is TRBV27; tentative D call: TRBD1 (6 bases). CDR1 is MNHEY, CDR2 SMNVEV, per germline (reference sequence). CDR3 length: 15 residues. Trimming cost V 0 bases and J 7 bases, with 12 bases left between them. CDR3 sequence: CASSLSGDTSEKLFF. Written as DNA, the CDR3 is TGTGCCAGCAGTTTATCTGGGGACACGAGTGAAAAACTGTTTTTT.

CDR3 residues: CSVGLAGGYEQYF. In nucleotides, the CDR3 is TGCAGCGTTGGACTAGCAGGGGGCTACGAGCAGTACTTC. The chain has TRBV29-1 and TRBJ2-7, with D tentatively TRBD1 or TRBD2 (7 bases each). The length of the CDR3 is 13 residues. Germline values: CDR1 SQVTM, CDR2 ANQGSEA. V was shortened by 4 bases and J by 3 bases, with 13 bases between the two germline ends.

This CDR3 is CASSLAGLLYEQYF. The CDR3 DNA reads as TGTGCCAGCAGCTTAGCGGGACTACTATACGAGCAGTACTTC. This chain links TRBV7-8 with TRBJ2-7; 7 bases line up with TRBD2. The CDR3 length is 14 residues. Germline V CDR1 and CDR2: SGHVS, FQNEAQ. Germline trimming cut 0 bases from V and 4 bases from J; bases unmatched to any gene: 3.

The chain combines TRBV6-5 with TRBJ2-7; D unclear. Germline V gives CDR1 MNHEY, CDR2 SVGAGI. CDR3 size: 14 residues. The V end lost 2 bases, the J end lost 0 bases, and 8 bases lay between the germline ends. The CDR3 region is CASSYAESSYEQYF. The DNA for the CDR3 is TGTGCCAGCAGTTACGCGGAATCCTCCTACGAGCAGTACTTC.

The CDR3 DNA follows: TGTGCCAGTAGTATAGAATGGAGCGGGAGTGTAGATACGCAGTATTTT. Protein: CASSIEWSGSVDTQYF. This chain uses TRBV19 with TRBJ2-3; 8 bases line up with TRBD2. This CDR3 has 16 amino acids. Germline trimming cut 0 bases from V and 5 bases from J; bases unmatched to any gene: 7. Per germline, CDR1 LNHDA and CDR2 SQIVND (reference sequence).

The V call is TRBV7-8, the J call TRBJ1-5; 9 bases are shared with TRBD1. The CDR3 sequence is 14 residues long. Trimming cost V 5 bases and J 6 bases; bases outside gene matches: 5. From germline, CDR1 is SGHVS and CDR2 FQNEAQ. CDR3 amino acids: CASSPDRGSQPQHF. Written as DNA, the CDR3 is TGTGCCAGCAGCCCCGACAGGGGGAGTCAGCCCCAGCATTTT.

V is TRBV5-4 and J is TRBJ1-1; the D gene is possibly TRBD1 (5 bases). Germline V CDR1 and CDR2: SGHNT, YYREEE (reference sequence). This CDR3 is 14 amino acids long. Trimming took 1 base from V and 1 from J, leaving 8 bases between them. CDR3 in amino acids: CASSLRQPNTEAFF. The DNA for the CDR3 is TGTGCCAGCAGCTTGCGACAGCCGAACACTGAAGCTTTCTTT.

This clone was seen a few times. The chain recombines TRBV29-1 with TRBJ2-7; 9 nucleotides align to TRBD1. The CDR3 covers 14 residues. V shed 4 bases, J shed 3 bases, and the junction held 7 bases outside the gene matches. Germline CDR1 and CDR2: SQVTM and ANQGSEA. DNA of the CDR3: TGCAGCGTTGCCGGGGGGACAGGGATCTACGAGCAGTACTTC. Translating it yields CSVAGGTGIYEQYF.

The J gene is TRBJ1-2, the V gene TRBV5-1; possible D gene TRBD1, 5 bases. Germline V gives CDR1 SGHRS, CDR2 YFSETQ. The CDR3 runs 16 residues. V shed 4 bases and J shed 3 bases, with 19 bases lying between them. CDR3 region: CASSLGTGSTDYGYTF. CDR3 sequence (DNA): TGCGCCAGCAGCCTCGGGACGGGAAGCACGGACTATGGCTACACCTTC.

This clone was observed a few times. This chain uses TRBV27 with TRBJ1-5, with no clear D. Germline V gene sequence: CDR1 MNHEY, CDR2 SMNVEV (reference sequence). Trimming pared 7 bases from V and 2 bases from J, leaving 12 bases between. This CDR3 spans 14 amino acids. CDR3 coding DNA: TGTGCCAGCAAATCCCCGGAGGGCAATCAGCCCCAGCATTTT. It encodes CASKSPEGNQPQHF.